This record looks at one T cell receptor (beta chain) sequence and its context. The CDR3 loop spans 14 amino acids. Trimming took off 1 base at V and 8 bases at J, with 12 bases between the two ends. The germline CDR1 and CDR2 sequences are SEHNR and FQNEAQ (reference sequence). The data were obtained in a study of T cell changes during pregnancy in multiple sclerosis. Sequencing was performed with immunoSEQ multiplex PCR; in TCRdb, only in-frame clones are kept and a portion is missing. The sample contains 40,000 to 50,000 clones, just under 95% of which appear only once. The chain carries TRBV7-9 and TRBJ2-1; weak D call: TRBD2 (5 bases). Sequencing used CD8+ T cells from peripheral blood mononuclear cells, obtained after pregnancy. This TCR was recovered from a female donor with multiple sclerosis, enrolled in a pregnancy study. CDR3 protein: CASSLDPAGDEQFF. CDR3 DNA: TGTGCCAGCAGCTTAGACCCCGCCGGGGATGAGCAGTTCTTC.